This T cell receptor (beta chain) was identified in a study of cytomegalovirus exposure and HLA in healthy donors. CDR3 length: 14 amino acids. Germline CDR1 and CDR2: MDHEN and SYDVKM. V was pared by 8 bases and J by 2 bases, with 16 bases between. Healthy individuals who donated bone marrow served as the donors. Study-level points and caveats: Across donors, most TCRs were seen rarely, yet some public ones were widespread. TCR beta V- and J-gene trimming was later associated with a missense DCLRE1C variant. It is likely that the observed cluster of highly shared sequence variants was a sequencing artifact.

Vbeta (60) and Jbeta (13) primers were used in the PCR. Profiled with immunoSEQ multiplex PCR; TCRdb holds only in-frame clones, not every one. The sample consists of some 130,000 clones, 80% of them appearing once. This clone was observed a single time. Its antigen is undetermined. The chain links TRBV28 to TRBJ2-7; perhaps TRBD2 as D (6 bases). This TCR was recovered from a young man in good health and CMV-seronegative. Material for sequencing was PBMCs. DNA for the CDR3: TGTGCCAGCGGGGCCGGAGGGGCGACCTACGAGCAGTACTTC. Translation: CASGAGGATYEQYF.